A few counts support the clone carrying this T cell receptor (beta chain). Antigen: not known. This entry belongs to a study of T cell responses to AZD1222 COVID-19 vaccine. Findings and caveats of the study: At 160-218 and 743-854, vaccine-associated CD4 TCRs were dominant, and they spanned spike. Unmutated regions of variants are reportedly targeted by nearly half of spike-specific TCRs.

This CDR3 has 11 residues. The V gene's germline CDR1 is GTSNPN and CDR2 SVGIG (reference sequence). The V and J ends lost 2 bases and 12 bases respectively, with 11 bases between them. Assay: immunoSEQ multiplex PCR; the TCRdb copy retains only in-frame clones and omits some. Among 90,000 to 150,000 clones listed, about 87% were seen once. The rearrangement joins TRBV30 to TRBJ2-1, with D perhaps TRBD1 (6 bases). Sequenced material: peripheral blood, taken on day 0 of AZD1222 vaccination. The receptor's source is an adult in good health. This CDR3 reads CAWSWEGGQFF. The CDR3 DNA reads TGTGCCTGGAGTTGGGAAGGGGGGCAGTTCTTC.